These T cell receptor beta chains were read from a single sample in a study of T cell responses to AZD1222 COVID-19 vaccine. Profiling relied on immunoSEQ multiplex PCR, and the TCRdb table lists in-frame clones only, not all of them. The repertoire holds 150,000 to 200,000 clones, with 92% as singletons. The input for sequencing was peripheral blood, taken 28 days after the second AZD1222 dose. Receptors originate from an adult who received the AZD1222 COVID-19 vaccine. CDR3s include the opening cysteine and the closing phenylalanine or tryptophan. The order of the fields is clone size, V gene, J gene, D gene, CDR3 protein, CDR3 DNA. A D gene is named only where the DNA matches it firmly. Some rows mark clone size as missing; the rest say once, few, many or name a class of expanded clone.

size: once
V: TRBV4-1
J: TRBJ1-3
D: -
CDR3: CASSLRTLPGNTIYF
DNA: TGCGCCAGCAGCCTCCGGACTCTCCCTGGAAACACCATATATTTT

size: once
V: TRBV5-1
J: TRBJ2-1
D: -
CDR3: CASSLVAQRVGGNEQFF
DNA: TGCGCCAGCAGCTTGGTGGCCCAACGGGTGGGGGGAAATGAGCAGTTCTTC

size: -
V: TRBV19
J: TRBJ1-5
D: -
CDR3: CASSIVAGGNQPQHF
DNA: TGTGCCAGTAGTATAGTGGCAGGGGGCAATCAGCCCCAGCATTTT

size: -
V: TRBV14
J: TRBJ1-2
D: TRBD1
CDR3: CASSQDRAGGGYTF
DNA: TGTGCCAGCAGCCAAGATCGGGCAGGGGGCGGCTACACCTTC

size: -
V: TRBV4-1
J: TRBJ2-5
D: -
CDR3: CASSQIHPGETQYF
DNA: TGCGCCAGCAGCCAAATCCACCCTGGCGAGACCCAGTACTTC

size: -
V: TRBV19
J: TRBJ1-6
D: -
CDR3: CASTLAPSSYNSPLHF
DNA: TGTGCCAGTACTTTAGCACCGAGCTCCTATAATTCACCCCTCCACTTT

size: -
V: TRBV6-5
J: TRBJ2-7
D: -
CDR3: CASSYSTESYEQYF
DNA: TGTGCCAGCAGTTACTCCACGGAATCCTACGAGCAGTACTTC

size: -
V: TRBV10-2
J: TRBJ1-1
D: -
CDR3: CASSLQDMNTEAFF
DNA: TGCGCCAGCAGCCTACAGGACATGAACACTGAAGCTTTCTTT

size: -
V: TRBV7-9
J: TRBJ1-2
D: -
CDR3: CASTHRVSRNGYTF
DNA: TGTGCCAGCACCCACCGCGTATCCAGGAATGGCTACACCTTC

size: -
V: TRBV11-3
J: TRBJ2-5
D: -
CDR3: CASSLGTEETQYF
DNA: TGTGCCAGCAGCTTAGGGACAGAAGAGACCCAGTACTTC

size: -
V: TRBV3-1/TRBV3-2
J: TRBJ1-2
D: TRBD1
CDR3: CASSVSTGGGYGYTF
DNA: TGTGCCAGCAGCGTCAGTACAGGGGGCGGCTATGGCTACACCTTC

size: -
V: TRBV9
J: TRBJ2-3
D: TRBD2
CDR3: CASSARLATDTQYF
DNA: TGTGCCAGCAGCGCAAGACTAGCAACAGATACGCAGTATTTT

size: -
V: TRBV28
J: TRBJ2-1
D: TRBD2
CDR3: CATRFPGGPYNEQFF
DNA: TGTGCCACCCGGTTCCCGGGGGGACCATACAATGAGCAGTTCTTC

size: -
V: TRBV7-2
J: TRBJ2-1
D: TRBD2
CDR3: CASSPRLAGGNEQFF
DNA: TGTGCCAGCAGCCCCCGACTAGCGGGGGGCAATGAGCAGTTCTTC

size: -
V: TRBV4-1
J: TRBJ2-1
D: -
CDR3: CASSQDPRGSRTYNEQFF
DNA: TGCGCCAGCAGCCAAGATCCACGGGGATCCCGAACCTACAATGAGCAGTTCTTC

size: -
V: TRBV2
J: TRBJ2-2
D: -
CDR3: CASSLQANTGELFF
DNA: TGTGCCAGCAGTTTACAGGCTAACACCGGGGAGCTGTTTTTT

size: -
V: TRBV10-2
J: TRBJ2-1
D: -
CDR3: CASRGGVSSYNEQFF
DNA: TGCGCCAGCCGTGGAGGGGTCAGCTCCTACAATGAGCAGTTCTTC

size: -
V: TRBV7-9
J: TRBJ1-5
D: -
CDR3: CASSLVIGGQWNQPQHF
DNA: TGTGCCAGCAGCTTAGTAATCGGGGGGCAGTGGAATCAGCCCCAGCATTTT

size: -
V: TRBV2
J: TRBJ2-3
D: -
CDR3: CASREGPYSTDTQYF
DNA: TGTGCCAGCAGGGAGGGACCATATAGCACAGATACGCAGTATTTT

size: few
V: TRBV12-3/TRBV12-4
J: TRBJ1-2
D: -
CDR3: CASTTGRGGYTF
DNA: TGTGCCAGCACAACAGGGCGAGGAGGCTACACCTTC

size: once
V: TRBV7-3
J: TRBJ1-1
D: -
CDR3: CASSLEAGNTEAFF
DNA: TGTGCCAGCAGCTTAGAAGCGGGGAACACTGAAGCTTTCTTT

size: -
V: TRBV19
J: TRBJ1-6
D: -
CDR3: CASSPFGLNSPLHF
DNA: TGTGCCAGTAGTCCCTTCGGCCTTAATTCACCCCTCCACTTT

size: -
V: TRBV30
J: TRBJ1-2
D: TRBD1
CDR3: CAWSVRMGQRRSGYTF
DNA: TGTGCCTGGAGTGTTAGAATGGGACAGCGGAGGAGTGGCTACACCTTC

size: -
V: TRBV19
J: TRBJ1-1
D: -
CDR3: CASSTVGLRQNTEAFF
DNA: TGTGCCAGTAGTACCGTCGGGTTGAGACAGAACACTGAAGCTTTCTTT

size: -
V: TRBV5-1
J: TRBJ1-1
D: TRBD1
CDR3: CATRQGIIMNTEAFF
DNA: TGCGCCACCAGACAGGGGATAATCATGAACACTGAAGCTTTCTTT

size: -
V: TRBV3-1/TRBV3-2
J: TRBJ1-1
D: -
CDR3: CASSQIPEASEAFF
DNA: TGTGCCAGCAGCCAAATTCCCGAGGCGTCTGAAGCTTTCTTT

size: -
V: TRBV11-3
J: TRBJ2-1
D: -
CDR3: CASRFQAAPWGNEQFF
DNA: TGTGCCAGCAGATTCCAAGCGGCGCCCTGGGGCAATGAGCAGTTCTTC

size: -
V: TRBV7-3
J: TRBJ2-2
D: TRBD1
CDR3: CASSLSSDRGNTGELFF
DNA: TGTGCCAGCAGCCTCTCGTCGGACAGGGGAAACACCGGGGAGCTGTTTTTT

size: -
V: TRBV14
J: TRBJ2-2
D: TRBD1
CDR3: CASSTRPGQGSGRTGELFF
DNA: TGTGCCAGCAGCACGAGACCGGGACAGGGGAGTGGTAGGACCGGGGAGCTGTTTTTT

size: -
V: TRBV19
J: TRBJ1-5
D: -
CDR3: CASSIGHFSNQPQHF
DNA: TGTGCCAGTAGTATTGGACACTTTAGCAATCAGCCCCAGCATTTT

size: once
V: TRBV5-1
J: TRBJ2-2
D: -
CDR3: CASSLGGPSNTGELFF
DNA: TGCGCCAGCAGCTTAGGTGGACCGTCGAACACCGGGGAGCTGTTTTTT

size: -
V: TRBV7-2
J: TRBJ2-7
D: TRBD2
CDR3: CASSLSRGGPYEQYF
DNA: TGTGCCAGCAGCTTAAGCCGGGGGGGCCCCTACGAGCAGTACTTC

size: many
V: TRBV12-1
J: TRBJ2-2
D: -
CDR3: CASSFAGLNTGELFF
DNA: TGTGCCAGCAGCTTTGCGGGACTAAACACCGGGGAGCTGTTTTTT

size: -
V: TRBV30
J: TRBJ2-2
D: -
CDR3: CAWSAAGRPFTGELFF
DNA: TGTGCCTGGAGTGCGGCGGGACGGCCGTTTACCGGGGAGCTGTTTTTT

size: -
V: TRBV6-5
J: TRBJ1-5
D: -
CDR3: CASSRTQGQPQHF
DNA: TGTGCCAGCAGTCGAACACAGGGCCAGCCCCAGCATTTT

size: -
V: TRBV23-1
J: TRBJ1-5
D: TRBD1
CDR3: CASGQGANNQPQHF
DNA: TGCGCCAGCGGACAGGGGGCTAACAATCAGCCCCAGCATTTT

size: once
V: TRBV6-2/TRBV6-3
J: TRBJ1-5
D: TRBD1
CDR3: CASSPSGGSGNQPQHF
DNA: TGTGCCAGCAGCCCCTCAGGGGGGTCTGGCAATCAGCCCCAGCATTTT

size: once
V: TRBV10-3
J: TRBJ2-2
D: TRBD1
CDR3: CAISYRGLNTGELFF
DNA: TGTGCCATCAGTTACAGGGGGCTGAACACCGGGGAGCTGTTTTTT

size: -
V: TRBV24-1
J: TRBJ2-1
D: TRBD1
CDR3: CATNDGTGRGSYNEQFF
DNA: TGTGCCACCAACGACGGGACAGGAAGGGGCTCCTACAATGAGCAGTTCTTC

size: -
V: TRBV11-2
J: TRBJ1-2
D: -
CDR3: CASSSRTFYGYTF
DNA: TGTGCCAGCAGCTCCCGGACATTCTATGGCTACACCTTC

size: -
V: TRBV11-2
J: TRBJ2-5
D: -
CDR3: CASSPPGETQYF
DNA: TGTGCCAGCAGCCCGCCGGGGGAGACCCAGTACTTC

size: -
V: TRBV11-2
J: TRBJ2-1
D: TRBD2
CDR3: CASSLANTLAGSYNEQFF
DNA: TGTGCCAGCAGCTTAGCCAATACTCTAGCGGGCTCCTACAATGAGCAGTTCTTC

size: -
V: TRBV11-2
J: TRBJ2-5
D: -
CDR3: CASSRRVAQETQYF
DNA: TGTGCCAGCAGCCGGCGGGTGGCCCAAGAGACCCAGTACTTC

size: once
V: TRBV20-1
J: TRBJ2-7
D: -
CDR3: CSARDGEEQYF
DNA: TGCAGTGCTAGAGATGGAGAGGAGCAGTACTTC

size: -
V: TRBV5-1
J: TRBJ1-1
D: -
CDR3: CASSLIGAGEAEAFF
DNA: TGCGCCAGCAGCTTGATAGGGGCAGGGGAAGCTGAAGCTTTCTTT

size: -
V: TRBV19
J: TRBJ2-2
D: -
CDR3: CAPNRTGGAGELFF
DNA: TGTGCCCCAAACCGGACTGGAGGAGCCGGGGAGCTGTTTTTT

size: -
V: TRBV18
J: TRBJ1-1
D: -
CDR3: CASSPPNVGTASEAFF
DNA: TGTGCCAGCTCACCACCGAATGTTGGGACTGCGTCAGAAGCTTTCTTT

size: -
V: TRBV23-1
J: TRBJ2-1
D: -
CDR3: CASSQWGGQVGLFF
DNA: TGCGCCAGCAGTCAATGGGGCGGACAGGTGGGACTGTTCTTC

size: once
V: TRBV6-4
J: TRBJ1-1
D: -
CDR3: CASSASGNTEAFF
DNA: TGTGCCAGCAGTGCTTCAGGGAACACTGAAGCTTTCTTT

size: few
V: TRBV10-1
J: TRBJ2-6
D: TRBD2
CDR3: CASGTSGSSGANVLTF
DNA: TGCGCCAGTGGGACTAGCGGGAGTTCTGGGGCCAACGTCCTGACTTTC

size: -
V: TRBV2
J: TRBJ1-5
D: -
CDR3: CASRKTGNQPQHF
DNA: TGTGCCAGCAGGAAAACGGGCAATCAGCCCCAGCATTTT

size: -
V: TRBV14
J: TRBJ1-4
D: TRBD1
CDR3: CASNQGAANEKLFF
DNA: TGTGCCAGCAACCAGGGGGCGGCTAATGAAAAACTGTTTTTT

size: -
V: TRBV2
J: TRBJ2-3
D: TRBD2
CDR3: CASSEGLAAQYF
DNA: TGTGCCAGCAGTGAGGGGCTAGCGGCGCAGTATTTT

size: once
V: TRBV5-6
J: TRBJ1-3
D: -
CDR3: CASSSTGTGGNTIYF
DNA: TGTGCCAGCAGCTCCACAGGGACGGGCGGAAACACCATATATTTT